This T cell receptor beta chain is drawn from a study of vaccination and CD4 T cells after COVID-19 (dated by TCRdb to 2022 to 2024). General notes on the study: SARS-CoV-2 positivity had been established in the convalescent patients by nasal swab PCR, and mild disease was recorded in several of these patients and severe disease in one. Post-COVID blood samples were collected from convalescent patients a median of approximately 93 days after diagnosis, with a range of roughly 30 to 161 days. In control cultures, a CEFX viral epitope pool was used as positive control, an HIV-1 Nef peptide pool was used as negative control, or no peptide was added. Culture stimuli were overlapping spike peptide pools from SARS-CoV-2 and from the common cold coronaviruses HCoV-NL63, HCoV-OC43 and HCoV-229E. Post-vaccine blood samples were taken a median of about 70 days after the second vaccine dose, with a range of about 13 to 250 days. Six males and four females were included in the convalescent cohort, with two Hispanic individuals, seven Caucasians, two Asians and one multiracial person represented. The spike-specific CD4+ TCR repertoire was compared before and after mRNA vaccination in around ten COVID-19 convalescent patients and 4 infection-naive healthy vaccine recipients. Participants got two doses of the Pfizer-BioNTech BNT162b2 vaccine (n=8) or two doses of the Moderna mRNA-1273 vaccine (n=2).

The library relied on PCR. At the Johns Hopkins FTIC core, DNA from the cultured CD4+ T cells underwent TCR sequencing with the Oncomine TCR Beta short-read assay. The QIAamp micro DNA kit was used to extract genomic DNA from the cultured CD4+ T cells. The Oncomine TCR Beta libraries from cultured CD4+ T cells were pooled using unique dual indexes and then sequenced on an Illumina iSeq 100. In the paper's pipeline: Non-productive sequences were removed, and CDR3s that did not start with C, did not end with F or W, or were shorter than 7 amino acids were discarded. The MANAFEST web application identified antigen-specific clonotypes by comparing peptide-stimulated wells against reference wells and other culture wells. For a clone to be called positive, the clone needed an FDR below 0.05, an odds ratio above 5, and a productive frequency above 0.1% in at least two of three replicate wells. A clonotype counted as cross-reactive if it showed significant expansion both in the SARS-CoV-2 spike wells and in at least one common cold coronavirus spike condition. Levenshtein distances (stringdist) and unrooted phylogenetic trees (ape) in R version 3.6.1 were used to assess CDR3 homology. The raw public data were reprocessed by TCRdb itself: fastp quality trimming at Q25, MiXCR clonotype calling, in-frame beta chains only. A single entry per CDR3 protein holds the most common genes and DNA from its merged rows. TCRdb, not the original authors, processed these V and J calls. The sample data list just over 4,000 distinct CDR3 sequences, and 43% of these were observed just once. Together, the top ten hold about 56% of the sample.

Study-level results and caveats: The number of convalescent patients in the study was relatively small, and the study did not examine early timepoints following natural infection. In convalescent patients, a median roughly 83% of post-vaccine SARS-CoV-2-reactive clones were detected only after vaccination, and vaccine-specific priming was suggested by this finding. An increase in the median number of SARS-CoV-2-reactive clonotypes from roughly 20 after infection to 38 after vaccination was observed, but the change was not found to be significant. Nearly all vaccine-specific clones in convalescent patients (304 of 307) were mono-reactive for SARS-CoV-2 spike rather than cross-reactive with common cold coronaviruses.

The CDR1 and CDR2 encoded by the germline V gene are SGHTA and FQGNSA. From the cysteine up to the phenylalanine, the CDR3 has a length of 12 residues. Just the 36-base CDR3 DNA is kept, in frame starting at base 1. The germline ends are 5 bases apart after V is trimmed by 7 bases and J by 0 bases. The treatment or condition label, read with the paper, signifies: approximately nine-day PBMC culture with coronavirus spike peptide pools or control peptides (ViraFEST assay). The study used the ViraFEST assay, which expanded antigen-specific T cells with peptide pools and then identified expanded clonotypes by TCR sequencing. The positive SARS-CoV-2 PCR tests of the convalescent patients were dated from March to December 2020, before the Alpha, Beta and Delta variants emerged in the United States. Each well held 2 million or so PBMCs cultured in IMDM containing roughly 5.4% human AB serum and roughly 10 IU/ml IL-2, with 8.5 to 10 ug/ml peptide pools added. On days 3 and 7, half of the culture medium was replaced with fresh IL-2-containing medium. CD4+ T cells were isolated after approximately ten days of culture through negative selection using the EasySep CD4+ T cell isolation kit. PBMCs were separated from whole blood using Ficoll-Paque Plus gradient centrifugation and then either used fresh or cryopreserved at -140C. Triplicate wells were generally used for each culture condition.

This clonotype was counted only a few times. It has no known antigen specificity. Base qualities are missing; no much larger clone stands one base away. The chain is made from TRBV7-2 and TRBJ2-3; the D gene remains uncertain. Sequenced input: CD4+ T cells from blood, cultured in vitro. The TCR was taken from a human donor who had recovered from COVID-19. CDR3 protein: CASTSSTDTQYF. The DNA reads TGTGCCAGCACCTCCAGCACAGATACGCAGTATTTT.